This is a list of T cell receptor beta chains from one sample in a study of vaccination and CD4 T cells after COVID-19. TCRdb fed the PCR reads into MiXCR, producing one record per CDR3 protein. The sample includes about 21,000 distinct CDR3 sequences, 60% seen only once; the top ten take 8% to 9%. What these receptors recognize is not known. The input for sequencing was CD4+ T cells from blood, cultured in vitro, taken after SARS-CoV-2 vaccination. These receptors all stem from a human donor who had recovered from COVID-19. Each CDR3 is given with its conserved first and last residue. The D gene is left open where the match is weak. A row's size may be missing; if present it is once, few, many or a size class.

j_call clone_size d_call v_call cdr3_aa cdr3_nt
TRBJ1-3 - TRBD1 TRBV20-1 CSARAVTGMGPGNTIYF TGCAGTGCTAGAGCCGTGACAGGGATGGGTCCCGGAAACACCATATATTTT
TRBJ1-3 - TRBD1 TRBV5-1 CASSTGQVNSGNTIYF TGCGCCAGCAGCACTGGACAGGTAAACTCTGGAAACACCATATATTTT
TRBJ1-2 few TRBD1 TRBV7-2 CASSVGTGGAKEGYTF TGTGCCAGCAGCGTCGGGACAGGGGGCGCGAAGGAGGGCTACACCTTC
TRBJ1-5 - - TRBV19 CASTPSVGGNQPQHF TGTGCCAGTACCCCTTCAGTCGGTGGAAATCAGCCCCAGCATTTT
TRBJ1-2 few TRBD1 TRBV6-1 CASRVDRDRDYGYTF TGTGCCAGCAGAGTGGACCGGGACAGGGACTATGGCTACACCTTC
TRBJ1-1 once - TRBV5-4 CASSPGPTTEAFF TGTGCCAGCAGCCCGGGACCAACCACTGAAGCTTTCTTT
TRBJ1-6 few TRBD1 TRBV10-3 CAISEFGTDNSPLHF TGTGCCATCAGTGAGTTCGGGACAGATAATTCACCCCTCCACTTT
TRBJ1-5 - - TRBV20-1 CSARGLATARNQPQHF TGCAGTGCTAGAGGGTTGGCGACAGCTAGAAATCAGCCCCAGCATTTT
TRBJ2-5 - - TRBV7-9 CASARGAETQYF TGTGCCAGCGCCAGGGGGGCAGAGACCCAGTACTTC
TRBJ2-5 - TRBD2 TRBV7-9 CASSFLAGVTETQYF TGTGCCAGCAGCTTCCTAGCGGGAGTTACAGAGACCCAGTACTTC
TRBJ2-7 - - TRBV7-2 CASSSSVGTQHEQYF TGTGCCAGCAGCTCTAGCGTCGGGACCCAACACGAGCAGTACTTC
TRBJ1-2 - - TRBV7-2 CASRNNAYGCTF TGTGCCAGCAGGAACAATGCCTATGGCTGCACCTTC
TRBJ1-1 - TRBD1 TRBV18 CASSKETGGRTEAFF TGTGCCAGCTCAAAAGAGACAGGGGGTAGGACTGAAGCTTTCTTT
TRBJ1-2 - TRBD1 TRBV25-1 CASSESRGRNHYGYTF TGTGCCAGCAGTGAATCAAGGGGGCGGAATCACTATGGCTACACCTTC
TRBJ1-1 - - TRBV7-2 CASSAGRGFVAFF TGTGCCAGCAGCGCCGGAAGGGGCTTTGTGGCTTTCTTT
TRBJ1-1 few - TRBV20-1 CSAEKNTEAFF TGCAGTGCTGAGAAGAACACTGAAGCTTTCTTT
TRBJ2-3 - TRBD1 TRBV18 CASSPLGTAYGTDTQYF TGTGCCAGCTCACCCCTGGGGACAGCATACGGCACAGATACGCAGTATTTT
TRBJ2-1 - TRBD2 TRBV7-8 CASSWGSAGAAIEQFF TGTGCCAGCAGCTGGGGGTCAGCGGGAGCGGCAATTGAGCAGTTCTTC
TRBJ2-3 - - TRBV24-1 CATSITDTQYF TGTGCCACCAGTATTACAGATACGCAGTATTTT
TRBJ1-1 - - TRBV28 CASSTLVQGYNTEAFF TGTGCCAGCAGTACCCTCGTACAGGGCTATAACACTGAAGCTTTCTTT
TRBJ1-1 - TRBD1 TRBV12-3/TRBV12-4 CASSRQGRNTEAFF TGTGCCAGCAGCCGACAGGGCCGAAACACTGAAGCTTTCTTT
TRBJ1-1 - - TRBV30 CAWRVGLVNTEAFF TGTGCCTGGAGAGTCGGACTGGTGAACACTGAAGCTTTCTTT
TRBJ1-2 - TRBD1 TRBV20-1 CSARDSGTGTGYTF TGCAGTGCTAGAGATTCCGGGACAGGGACCGGCTACACCTTC
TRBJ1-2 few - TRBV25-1 CASSDRGAGTLRGYTF TGTGCCAGCAGTGACCGAGGTGCCGGGACACTTCGCGGCTACACCTTC
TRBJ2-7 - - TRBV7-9 CASSLASEGPYEQYF TGTGCCAGCAGCTTAGCCTCGGAGGGCCCCTACGAGCAGTACTTC
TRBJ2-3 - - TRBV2 CASRQASGTDTQYF TGTGCCAGCAGGCAGGCTAGCGGCACAGATACGCAGTATTTT
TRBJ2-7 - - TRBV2 CASSELNGGYEQYF TGTGCCAGCAGTGAACTGAACGGAGGATACGAGCAGTACTTC
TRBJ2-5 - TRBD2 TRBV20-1 CSARGGFQETQYF TGCAGTGCTAGGGGAGGGTTCCAAGAGACCCAGTACTTC
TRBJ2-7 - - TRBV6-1 CASSEFRSYEQYF TGTGCCAGCAGTGAATTCAGGAGCTACGAGCAGTACTTC
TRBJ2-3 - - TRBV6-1 CATRPRGPDTQYF TGTGCCACCCGCCCCAGAGGGCCAGATACGCAGTATTTT
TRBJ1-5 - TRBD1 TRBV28 CASKTSDRGIQPQHF TGTGCCAGCAAAACCTCAGACAGGGGGATTCAGCCCCAGCATTTT
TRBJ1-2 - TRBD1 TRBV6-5 CASSFDRDLTTYGYTF TGTGCCAGCAGTTTCGACAGGGACCTTACCACCTATGGCTACACCTTC
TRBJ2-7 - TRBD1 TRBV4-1 CASSQGTGFYEQYF TGCGCCAGCAGCCAAGGGACAGGATTCTACGAGCAGTACTTC
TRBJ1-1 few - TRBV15 CATSRTVNTEAFF TGTGCCACCAGTAGGACAGTGAACACTGAAGCTTTCTTT
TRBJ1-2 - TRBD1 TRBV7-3 CASSTDRVFGYTF TGTGCCAGCAGCACGGACAGGGTCTTTGGCTACACCTTC
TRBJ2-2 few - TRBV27 CASSLWWLAGNTGELFF TGTGCCAGCAGTTTATGGTGGTTGGCAGGGAATACCGGGGAGCTGTTTTTT
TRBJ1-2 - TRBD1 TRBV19 CASLFGSEQGARGYTF TGTGCCAGCCTCTTTGGATCTGAACAGGGGGCAAGGGGCTACACCTTC
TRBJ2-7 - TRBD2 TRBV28 CAGIKSGGAYEQYF TGTGCCGGCATTAAAAGCGGGGGAGCCTACGAGCAGTACTTC
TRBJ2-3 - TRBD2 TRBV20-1 CSASTTSGYRTDTQYF TGCAGTGCTTCCACGACTAGCGGCTACCGCACAGATACGCAGTATTTT
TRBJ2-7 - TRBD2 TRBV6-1 CASSASGSYEQYF TGTGCCAGCTCCGCTAGCGGGAGCTACGAGCAGTACTTC
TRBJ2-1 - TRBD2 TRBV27 CASRTGTSGNNEQFF TGTGCCAGCAGAACTGGGACTAGCGGGAACAATGAGCAGTTCTTC
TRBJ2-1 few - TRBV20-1 CSALAGAAANEQFF TGCAGTGCTCTGGCAGGAGCCGCAGCCAATGAGCAGTTCTTC
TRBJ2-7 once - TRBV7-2 CASSLETGVTYEQYF TGTGCCAGCAGCTTAGAAACGGGAGTCACCTACGAGCAGTACTTC
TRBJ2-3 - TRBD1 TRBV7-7 CASSGQGGLDTQYF TGTGCCAGCAGCGGACAGGGTGGGTTGGATACGCAGTATTTT
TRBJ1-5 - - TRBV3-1 CASSQGHRPNQPQHF TGTGCCAGCAGCCAAGGACACAGGCCGAATCAGCCCCAGCATTTT
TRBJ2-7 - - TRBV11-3 CASTKRDRPYEQYF TGTGCCAGCACCAAGAGGGACCGACCCTACGAGCAGTACTTC